The sample holds a few counts of the clone carrying this TCR beta chain. The authors prepared the TCRbeta library with unique molecular identifiers. A single record per CDR3 protein comes from TCRdb applying MiXCR to the PCR reads. The sample includes roughly 180,000 distinct CDR3 sequences, less than 15% of them seen just once. J lost 4 bases, V lost 4 bases, and 8 bases had no gene match. The CDR3 totals 16 residues. CDR1 and CDR2 from the germline V gene are MDHEN and SYDVKM. This entry is derived from a study of T-cell reconstitution after alpha-beta-depleted transplantation in children. V usage is TRBV28 and J usage is TRBJ2-1, with 9 bases identical to TRBD2. This receptor was obtained from a human donor who donated a stem cell graft to a child with acute lymphoblastic leukemia. The source was PBMCs from the stem cell graft donor, collected from the stem cell graft. In DNA, the CDR3 is TGTGCCAGCAGTTCCGCGGGAGGGGGGGAATACAATGAGCAGTTCTTC. Translated: CASSSAGGGEYNEQFF.